This is a list of T cell receptor beta chains from one sample in a study of OX40 agonist ivuxolimab in advanced cancers. The table came from immunoSEQ multiplex PCR; TCRdb's copy has only in-frame clones and leaves some out. This sample has around 44,000 clones; about 86% occur once, and the top ten carry 35% to 40%. This material consisted of CD4+ or CD8+ T cells sorted from blood, taken in a trial of the OX40 agonist ivuxolimab. Receptors were obtained from an adult with an advanced solid tumor such as melanoma, head and neck, liver or kidney cancer. CDR3s include the opening cysteine and the closing phenylalanine or tryptophan. Fields, in order: V gene, J gene, clone size, D gene, CDR3 protein, CDR3 DNA. D genes are given only for firm matches. The listing skips clone size in some rows; elsewhere it reads once, few, many or a size class.

v_call: TRBV7-6
j_call: TRBJ1-1
clone_size: .
d_call: .
cdr3_aa: CASSLQGFGVNTEAFF
cdr3_nt: TGTGCCAGCAGCTTACAAGGGTTCGGTGTGAACACTGAAGCTTTCTTT

v_call: TRBV6-5
j_call: TRBJ2-7
clone_size: .
d_call: TRBD2
cdr3_aa: CASSLVAGISYEQYF
cdr3_nt: TGTGCCAGCAGTTTAGTAGCGGGGATCTCCTACGAGCAGTACTTC

v_call: TRBV19
j_call: TRBJ2-1
clone_size: .
d_call: TRBD1
cdr3_aa: CASSSYRGQGYNEQFF
cdr3_nt: TGTGCCAGTAGTTCCTACAGGGGGCAGGGGTACAATGAGCAGTTCTTC

v_call: TRBV9
j_call: TRBJ2-7
clone_size: .
d_call: TRBD1
cdr3_aa: CASSPRQGSYEQYF
cdr3_nt: TGTGCCAGCAGCCCCCGACAGGGCTCCTACGAGCAGTACTTC

v_call: TRBV28
j_call: TRBJ1-2
clone_size: .
d_call: TRBD1
cdr3_aa: CASRTGGANYGYTF
cdr3_nt: TGTGCCAGCAGGACAGGGGGGGCTAACTATGGCTACACCTTC

v_call: TRBV15
j_call: TRBJ1-6
clone_size: .
d_call: TRBD1
cdr3_aa: CATSRGGQYNSPLHF
cdr3_nt: TGTGCCACCAGCAGAGGGGGACAGTATAATTCACCCCTCCACTTT

v_call: TRBV7-3
j_call: TRBJ2-3
clone_size: .
d_call: TRBD2
cdr3_aa: CASSPQGSGGYDTQYF
cdr3_nt: TGTGCCAGCAGCCCCCAGGGGTCGGGGGGGTATGATACGCAGTATTTT

v_call: TRBV28
j_call: TRBJ2-7
clone_size: .
d_call: .
cdr3_aa: CASSAGPSYEQYF
cdr3_nt: TGTGCCAGCAGTGCGGGACCTTCCTACGAGCAGTACTTC

v_call: TRBV14
j_call: TRBJ1-6
clone_size: .
d_call: .
cdr3_aa: CASSLEGSSYNSPLHF
cdr3_nt: TGTGCCAGCAGCCTCGAGGGGAGCTCCTATAATTCACCCCTCCACTTT

v_call: TRBV5-1
j_call: TRBJ2-7
clone_size: once
d_call: TRBD1
cdr3_aa: CASSLLGQGLYEQYF
cdr3_nt: TGCGCCAGCAGCTTGTTGGGACAGGGGTTGTACGAGCAGTACTTC

v_call: TRBV6-5
j_call: TRBJ2-2
clone_size: .
d_call: .
cdr3_aa: CASSPQGNTGELFF
cdr3_nt: TGTGCCAGCAGTCCTCAGGGAAACACCGGGGAGCTGTTTTTT

v_call: TRBV10-3
j_call: TRBJ2-5
clone_size: .
d_call: TRBD2
cdr3_aa: CAISESLAGAQETQYF
cdr3_nt: TGTGCCATCAGTGAGTCCCTAGCGGGGGCTCAAGAGACCCAGTACTTC

v_call: TRBV9
j_call: TRBJ1-3
clone_size: .
d_call: .
cdr3_aa: CASSAPQTAGNTIYF
cdr3_nt: TGTGCCAGCAGCGCCCCGCAGACGGCTGGAAACACCATATATTTT

v_call: TRBV14
j_call: TRBJ2-1
clone_size: .
d_call: .
cdr3_aa: CASSQGRGAASSYNEQFF
cdr3_nt: TGTGCCAGCAGCCAGGGTCGGGGAGCGGCCAGCTCCTACAATGAGCAGTTCTTC

v_call: TRBV4-1
j_call: TRBJ1-4
clone_size: .
d_call: TRBD1
cdr3_aa: CASSQPGPGQGYEKLFF
cdr3_nt: TGCGCCAGCAGCCAACCTGGCCCCGGACAGGGATATGAAAAACTGTTTTTT

v_call: TRBV6-1
j_call: TRBJ1-6
clone_size: .
d_call: .
cdr3_aa: CASSQVSLRNSPLHF
cdr3_nt: TGTGCCAGCAGCCAGGTCTCTCTCAGGAATTCACCCCTCCACTTT

v_call: TRBV4-1
j_call: TRBJ2-5
clone_size: .
d_call: .
cdr3_aa: CASSPEGLPGERETQYF
cdr3_nt: TGCGCCAGCAGCCCCGAGGGCTTACCAGGGGAACGGGAGACCCAGTACTTC

v_call: TRBV7-9
j_call: TRBJ2-3
clone_size: .
d_call: .
cdr3_aa: CASSRPSEGTDTQYF
cdr3_nt: TGTGCCAGCAGTCGACCCTCCGAGGGAACAGATACGCAGTATTTT

v_call: TRBV5-8
j_call: TRBJ1-3
clone_size: .
d_call: .
cdr3_aa: CASRTTASGNTIYF
cdr3_nt: TGTGCCAGCAGAACGACAGCTTCTGGAAACACCATATATTTT

v_call: TRBV9
j_call: TRBJ2-7
clone_size: .
d_call: TRBD1
cdr3_aa: CASSAGFGTGGEQYF
cdr3_nt: TGTGCCAGCAGCGCCGGTTTTGGGACAGGGGGCGAGCAGTACTTC

v_call: TRBV5-5
j_call: TRBJ2-7
clone_size: .
d_call: .
cdr3_aa: CASSLSGAYEQYF
cdr3_nt: TGTGCCAGCAGCTTGAGTGGGGCCTACGAGCAGTACTTC

v_call: TRBV9
j_call: TRBJ1-2
clone_size: .
d_call: TRBD1
cdr3_aa: CASSAEGQGYGYTF
cdr3_nt: TGTGCCAGCAGCGCTGAGGGACAGGGCTATGGCTACACCTTC

v_call: TRBV2
j_call: TRBJ1-2
clone_size: .
d_call: .
cdr3_aa: CASRPSGGNYGYTF
cdr3_nt: TGTGCCAGCAGACCGAGCGGGGGTAACTATGGCTACACCTTC

v_call: TRBV13
j_call: TRBJ2-1
clone_size: .
d_call: TRBD2
cdr3_aa: CASPHGGAYNEQFF
cdr3_nt: TGTGCCAGCCCCCACGGGGGGGCGTACAATGAGCAGTTCTTC

v_call: TRBV7-3
j_call: TRBJ2-6
clone_size: .
d_call: .
cdr3_aa: CASSLIGSVSGANVLTF
cdr3_nt: TGTGCCAGCAGCTTAATAGGCTCGGTATCTGGGGCCAACGTCCTGACTTTC

v_call: TRBV29-1
j_call: TRBJ2-1
clone_size: .
d_call: .
cdr3_aa: CSVDSSYNEQFF
cdr3_nt: TGCAGCGTTGATTCTAGCTACAATGAGCAGTTCTTC

v_call: TRBV6-5
j_call: TRBJ2-1
clone_size: few
d_call: TRBD1
cdr3_aa: CASSERQGIGEQFF
cdr3_nt: TGTGCCAGTTCCGAGAGACAGGGGATCGGTGAGCAGTTCTTC

v_call: TRBV5-1
j_call: TRBJ2-7
clone_size: .
d_call: TRBD1
cdr3_aa: CASSTGQATTYEQYF
cdr3_nt: TGCGCCAGCAGCACCGGACAGGCGACAACCTACGAGCAGTACTTC

v_call: TRBV7-9
j_call: TRBJ1-6
clone_size: .
d_call: TRBD1
cdr3_aa: CASSLTGTDNSPLHF
cdr3_nt: TGTGCCAGCAGCTTAACCGGGACAGATAATTCACCCCTCCACTTT

v_call: TRBV18
j_call: TRBJ1-4
clone_size: .
d_call: TRBD1
cdr3_aa: CASRQSAGGNEKLFF
cdr3_nt: TGTGCCAGCCGCCAGTCGGCAGGGGGAAATGAAAAACTGTTTTTT

v_call: TRBV5-1
j_call: TRBJ2-1
clone_size: .
d_call: .
cdr3_aa: CASSPSGTGAHEQFF
cdr3_nt: TGCGCCAGCAGCCCCAGCGGGACAGGTGCTCATGAGCAGTTCTTC

v_call: TRBV19
j_call: TRBJ1-5
clone_size: once
d_call: TRBD1
cdr3_aa: CASSKWTGEAQPQHF
cdr3_nt: TGTGCCAGTAGTAAGTGGACAGGGGAAGCTCAGCCCCAGCATTTT